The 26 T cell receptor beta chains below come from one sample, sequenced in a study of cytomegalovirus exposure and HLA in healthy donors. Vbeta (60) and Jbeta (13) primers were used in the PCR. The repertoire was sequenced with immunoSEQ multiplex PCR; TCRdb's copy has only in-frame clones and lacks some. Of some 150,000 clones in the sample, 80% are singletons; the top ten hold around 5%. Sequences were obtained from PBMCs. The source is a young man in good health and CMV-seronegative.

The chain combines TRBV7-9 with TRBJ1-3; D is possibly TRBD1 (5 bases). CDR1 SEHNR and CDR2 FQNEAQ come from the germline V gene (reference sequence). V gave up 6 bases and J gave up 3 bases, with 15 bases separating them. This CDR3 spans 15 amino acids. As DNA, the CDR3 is TGTGCCAGCAGTTTGAGGAGCGGGGGTGGAAACACCATATATTTT. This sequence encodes CASSLRSGGGNTIYF.

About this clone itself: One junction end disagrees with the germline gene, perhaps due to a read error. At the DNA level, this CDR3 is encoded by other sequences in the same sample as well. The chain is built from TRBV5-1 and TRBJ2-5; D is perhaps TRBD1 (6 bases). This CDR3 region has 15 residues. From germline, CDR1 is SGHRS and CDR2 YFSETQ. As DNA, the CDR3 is TGTGCCAGCAGCCCGAGGACAGAGAGACAAGAGACCCAGTACTTC. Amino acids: CASSPRTERQETQYF.

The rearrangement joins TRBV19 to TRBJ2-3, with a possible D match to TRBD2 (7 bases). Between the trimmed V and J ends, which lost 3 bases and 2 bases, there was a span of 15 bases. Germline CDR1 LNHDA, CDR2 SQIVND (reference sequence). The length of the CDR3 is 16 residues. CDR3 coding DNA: TGTGCCAGTAGTATTGGGGGGGGGCGAGACACAGATACGCAGTATTTT. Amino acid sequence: CASSIGGGRDTDTQYF.

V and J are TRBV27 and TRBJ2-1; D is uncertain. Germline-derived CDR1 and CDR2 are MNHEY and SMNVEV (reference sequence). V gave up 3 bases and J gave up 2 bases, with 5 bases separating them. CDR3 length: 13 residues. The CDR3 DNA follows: TGTGCCAGCAGTTTTCTTGCCTACAATGAGCAGTTCTTC. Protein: CASSFLAYNEQFF.

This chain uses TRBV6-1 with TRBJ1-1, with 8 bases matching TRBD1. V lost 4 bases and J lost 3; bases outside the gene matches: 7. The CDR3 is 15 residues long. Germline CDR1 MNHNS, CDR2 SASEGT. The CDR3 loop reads CASSGRTGRDTEAFF. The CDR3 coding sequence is TGTGCCAGCAGTGGGCGGACAGGGAGGGACACTGAAGCTTTCTTT.

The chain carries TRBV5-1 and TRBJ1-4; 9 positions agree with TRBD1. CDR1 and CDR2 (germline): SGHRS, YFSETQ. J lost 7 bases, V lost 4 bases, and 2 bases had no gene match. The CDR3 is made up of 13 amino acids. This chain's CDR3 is CASSRTGVEKLFF. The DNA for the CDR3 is TGCGCCAGCAGCCGGACAGGGGTTGAAAAACTGTTTTTT.

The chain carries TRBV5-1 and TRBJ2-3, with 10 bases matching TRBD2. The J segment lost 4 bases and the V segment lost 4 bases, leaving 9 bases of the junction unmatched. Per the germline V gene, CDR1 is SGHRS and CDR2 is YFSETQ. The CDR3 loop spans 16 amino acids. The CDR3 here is CASSPELAGFADTQYF. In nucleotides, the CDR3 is TGCGCCAGCAGCCCGGAACTAGCGGGGTTTGCAGATACGCAGTATTTT.

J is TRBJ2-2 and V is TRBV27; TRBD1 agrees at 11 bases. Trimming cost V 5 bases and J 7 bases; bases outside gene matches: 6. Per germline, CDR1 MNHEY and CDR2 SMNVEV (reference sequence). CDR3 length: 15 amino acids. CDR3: CASSHRTGGIGELFF. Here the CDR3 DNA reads TGTGCCAGCAGTCACAGGACAGGGGGCATCGGGGAGCTGTTTTTT.

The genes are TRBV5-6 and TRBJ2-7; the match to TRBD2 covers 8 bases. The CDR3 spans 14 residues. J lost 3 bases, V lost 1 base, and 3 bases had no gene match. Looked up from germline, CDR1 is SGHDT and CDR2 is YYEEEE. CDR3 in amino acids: CASSLRGGGYEQYF. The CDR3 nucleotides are TGTGCCAGCAGCTTGCGGGGGGGTGGCTACGAGCAGTACTTC.

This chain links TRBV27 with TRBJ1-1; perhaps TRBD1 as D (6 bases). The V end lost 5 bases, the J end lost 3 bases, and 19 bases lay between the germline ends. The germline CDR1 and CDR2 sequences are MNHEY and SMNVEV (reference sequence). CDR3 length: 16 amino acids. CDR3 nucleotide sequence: TGTGCCAGCAGTATAGCTGCAATAGGGGGAGACACTGAAGCTTTCTTT. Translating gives CASSIAAIGGDTEAFF.

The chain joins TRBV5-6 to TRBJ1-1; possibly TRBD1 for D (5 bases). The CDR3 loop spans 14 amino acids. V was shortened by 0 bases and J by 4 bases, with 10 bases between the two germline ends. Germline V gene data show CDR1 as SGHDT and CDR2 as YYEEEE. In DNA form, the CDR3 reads TGTGCCAGCAGCTTGGTCGGGGGGATCACTGAAGCTTTCTTT. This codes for CASSLVGGITEAFF.

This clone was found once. The CDR3 here is CASTVKGGQPQHF. DNA of the CDR3: TGTGCCAGCACGGTGAAGGGAGGTCAGCCCCAGCATTTT. The rearrangement joins TRBV6-1 to TRBJ1-5, with D uncertain. This CDR3 contains 13 residues. Looked up from germline, CDR1 is MNHNS and CDR2 is SASEGT. Trimming removed 7 bases at V and 6 bases at J, with 13 bases between.

The CDR3 is CASSPFYRGNTEAFF. CDR3 nucleotide sequence: TGTGCCAGCTCACCCTTTTACAGGGGGAACACTGAAGCTTTCTTT. V gene TRBV18 combines with J gene TRBJ1-1; 7 bases align to TRBD1. CDR3 length equals 15 residues. J gave up 1 base and V 3 bases, and 5 bases lay outside the gene matches. In germline, CDR1 is KGHSH, CDR2 LQKENI.

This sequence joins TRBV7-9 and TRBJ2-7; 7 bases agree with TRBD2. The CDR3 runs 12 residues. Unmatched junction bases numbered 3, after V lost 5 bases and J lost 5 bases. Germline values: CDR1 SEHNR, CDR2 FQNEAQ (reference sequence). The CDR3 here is CASSRGDHEQYF. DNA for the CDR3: TGTGCCAGCAGCCGGGGGGACCACGAGCAGTACTTC.

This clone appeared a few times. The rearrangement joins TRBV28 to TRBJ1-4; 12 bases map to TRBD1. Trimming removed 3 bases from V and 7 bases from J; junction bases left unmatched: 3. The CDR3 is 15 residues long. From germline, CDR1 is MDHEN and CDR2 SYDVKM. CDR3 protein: CASSLGTGGVEKLFF. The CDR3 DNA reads TGTGCCAGCAGTTTGGGGACAGGGGGCGTTGAAAAACTGTTTTTT. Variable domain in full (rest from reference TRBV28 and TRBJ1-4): DVKVTQSSRYLVKRTGEKVFLECVQDMDHENMFWYRQDPGLGLRLIYFSYDVKMKEKGDIPEGYSVSREKKERFSLILESASTNQTSMYLCASSLGTGGVEKLFFGSGTQLSVL.

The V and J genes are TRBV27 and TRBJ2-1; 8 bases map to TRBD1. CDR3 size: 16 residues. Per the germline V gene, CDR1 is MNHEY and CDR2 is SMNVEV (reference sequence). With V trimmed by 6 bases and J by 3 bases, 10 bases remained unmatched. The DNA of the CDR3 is TGTGCCAGCAGAAAAGGACAGGGCAGCTTCTACAATGAGCAGTTCTTC. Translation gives CASRKGQGSFYNEQFF.

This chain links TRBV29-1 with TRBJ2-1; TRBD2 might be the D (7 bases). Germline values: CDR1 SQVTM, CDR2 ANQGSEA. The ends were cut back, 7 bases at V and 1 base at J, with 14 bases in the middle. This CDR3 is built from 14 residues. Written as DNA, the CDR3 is TGCAGCGCAAGGGGGGGAGGATCCTACAATGAGCAGTTCTTC. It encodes CSARGGGSYNEQFF.

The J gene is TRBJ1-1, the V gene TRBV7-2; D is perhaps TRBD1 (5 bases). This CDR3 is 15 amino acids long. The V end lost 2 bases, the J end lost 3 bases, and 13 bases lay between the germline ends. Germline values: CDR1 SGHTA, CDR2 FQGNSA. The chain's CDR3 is CASSLLGGLDTEAFF. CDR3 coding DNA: TGTGCCAGCAGCTTATTGGGGGGGTTGGACACTGAAGCTTTCTTT. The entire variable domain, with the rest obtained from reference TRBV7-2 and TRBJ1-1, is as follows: GAGVSQSPSNKVTEKGKDVELRCDPISGHTALYWYRQSLGQGLEFLIYFQGNSAPDKSGLPSDRFSAERTGGSVSTLTIQRTQQEDSAVYLCASSLLGGLDTEAFFGQGTRLTVV.

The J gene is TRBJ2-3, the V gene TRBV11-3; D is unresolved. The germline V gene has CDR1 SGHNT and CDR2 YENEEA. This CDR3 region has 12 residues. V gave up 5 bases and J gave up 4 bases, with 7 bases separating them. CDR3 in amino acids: CASSPNSDTQYF. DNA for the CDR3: TGTGCCAGCAGCCCAAACTCAGATACGCAGTATTTT.

CDR3 in DNA: TGTGCCAGCAGCTTGGACAGGGGTTACGAGCAGTACTTC. Its translation: CASSLDRGYEQYF. This sequence joins TRBV7-7 and TRBJ2-5; 9 bases map to TRBD1. TRBJ2-7 explains the end of the DNA better; the J call may be wrong. The CDR3 runs to 13 residues. The V gene's germline CDR1 is SSHAT and CDR2 FNYEAQ (reference sequence).

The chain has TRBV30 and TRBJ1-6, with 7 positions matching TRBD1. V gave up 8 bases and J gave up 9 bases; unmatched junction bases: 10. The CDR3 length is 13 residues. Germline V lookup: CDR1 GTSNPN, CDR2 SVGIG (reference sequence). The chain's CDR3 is CARTDRDTSPLHF. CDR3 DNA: TGTGCCCGGACCGACAGGGATACTTCACCCCTCCACTTT.

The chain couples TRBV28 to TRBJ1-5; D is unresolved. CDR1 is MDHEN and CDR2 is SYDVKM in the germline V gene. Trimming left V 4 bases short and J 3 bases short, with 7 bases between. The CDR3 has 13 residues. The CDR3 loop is CASSSGDNQPQHF. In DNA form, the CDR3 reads TGTGCCAGCAGTTCCGGAGACAATCAGCCCCAGCATTTT.

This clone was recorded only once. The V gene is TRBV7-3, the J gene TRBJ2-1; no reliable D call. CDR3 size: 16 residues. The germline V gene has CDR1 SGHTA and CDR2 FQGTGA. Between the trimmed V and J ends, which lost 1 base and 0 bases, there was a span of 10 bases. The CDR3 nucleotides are TGTGCCAGCAGCTTAAAAACCCGGAGCTCCTACAATGAGCAGTTCTTC. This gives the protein CASSLKTRSSYNEQFF.

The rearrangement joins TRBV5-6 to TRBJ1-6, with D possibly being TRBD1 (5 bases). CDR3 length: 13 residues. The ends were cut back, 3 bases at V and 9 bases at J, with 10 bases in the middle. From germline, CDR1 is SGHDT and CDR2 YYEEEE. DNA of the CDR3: TGTGCCAGCAGCTGGGGGGATTTTTCACCCCTCCACTTT. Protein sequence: CASSWGDFSPLHF.

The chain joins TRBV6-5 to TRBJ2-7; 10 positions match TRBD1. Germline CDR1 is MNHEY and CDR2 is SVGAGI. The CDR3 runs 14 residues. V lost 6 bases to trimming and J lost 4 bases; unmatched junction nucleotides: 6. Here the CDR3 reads CASRKGQGYYEQYF. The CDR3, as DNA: TGTGCCAGCAGAAAGGGACAGGGGTATTACGAGCAGTACTTC.

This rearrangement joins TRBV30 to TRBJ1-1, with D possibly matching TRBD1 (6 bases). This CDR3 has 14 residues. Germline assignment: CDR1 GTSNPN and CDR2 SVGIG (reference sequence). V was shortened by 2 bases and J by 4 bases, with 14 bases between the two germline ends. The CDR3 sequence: CAWSFGQRITEAFF. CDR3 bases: TGTGCCTGGAGTTTTGGACAGAGAATCACTGAAGCTTTCTTT.